The rows below give T cell receptor beta chains drawn from one sample of a study of T cell responses to AZD1222 COVID-19 vaccine. Clones were read by immunoSEQ multiplex PCR, and TCRdb kept only the in-frame ones, dropping some. This sample has some 120,000 clones, with 80% to 95% found just once. The sequences come from peripheral blood, collected 28 days after the second AZD1222 dose. The receptor set was obtained from an adult who received the AZD1222 COVID-19 vaccine. CDR3s include the opening cysteine and the closing phenylalanine or tryptophan. A D gene is named only where the DNA matches it firmly. Clone sizes are given selectively: once, few, many, or a class where the clone is expanded.

J gene | V gene | clone size | D gene | CDR3 DNA | CDR3 protein
TRBJ2-7 | TRBV28 | - | - | TGTGCCAGCCAGGACAGAGGGGACGAGCAGTACTTC | CASQDRGDEQYF
TRBJ2-7 | TRBV28 | - | TRBD1 | TGTGCCAGCAGTCCCGGGACAGCCCTCTACGAGCAGTACTTC | CASSPGTALYEQYF
TRBJ2-2 | TRBV18 | - | - | TGTGCCAGCTCACAACAGGGAGCCTTAAACACCGGGGAGCTGTTTTTT | CASSQQGALNTGELFF
TRBJ1-1 | TRBV11-2 | - | - | TGTGCCAGCAGACGACTGGAACACCTGAGGGCTTTCTTT | CASRRLEHLRAFF
TRBJ1-2 | TRBV6-4 | few | - | TGTGCCAGCGCTAACTTTAGCTATGGCTACACCTTC | CASANFSYGYTF
TRBJ2-5 | TRBV7-2 | - | - | TGTGCCAGCAGCTTATCCAGGCGGGAGACCCAGTACTTC | CASSLSRRETQYF
TRBJ2-7 | TRBV3-1/TRBV3-2 | - | TRBD1 | TGTGCCAGCAGCCACCCGGGACAGGGGACTTACGAGCAGTACTTC | CASSHPGQGTYEQYF
TRBJ2-1 | TRBV19 | - | TRBD1 | TGTGCCAGTAGCTCCGGGACAGGGGCCCGTAATGAGCAGTTCTTC | CASSSGTGARNEQFF
TRBJ2-1 | TRBV4-1 | once | - | TGCGCCAGCAGCCAAGAGGGACAGGGGTTTAGCGGGGGTAATGAGCAGTTCTTC | CASSQEGQGFSGGNEQFF
TRBJ1-1 | TRBV29-1 | - | - | TGCAGCGTTGGGGACACCCTGAACACTGAAGCTTTCTTT | CSVGDTLNTEAFF
TRBJ2-7 | TRBV4-1 | few | - | TGCGCCAGCAGCCAACCATCCAGGGATAACGAGCAGTACTTC | CASSQPSRDNEQYF
TRBJ2-7 | TRBV5-5 | - | TRBD1 | TGTGCCAGCAGCTTGGACGGGACAGCATTCTCCTACGAGCAGTACTTC | CASSLDGTAFSYEQYF
TRBJ2-7 | TRBV3-1/TRBV3-2 | - | - | TGTGCCAGCAGCCTATACTCCTACGAGCAGTACTTC | CASSLYSYEQYF
TRBJ2-7 | TRBV7-9 | - | - | TGTGCCAGCAGCTTAGGGGACGAGCAGTACTTC | CASSLGDEQYF
TRBJ2-1 | TRBV5-8 | - | TRBD2 | TGTGCCAGCAGCCAGGGACTAGCGTCCTACAATGAGCAGTTCTTC | CASSQGLASYNEQFF
TRBJ1-1 | TRBV7-2 | - | - | TGTGCCAGCACCGTGGGTACGGCAAACACTGAAGCTTTCTTT | CASTVGTANTEAFF
TRBJ1-2 | TRBV5-1 | - | - | TGCGCCAGCAGCGCCATCGACGGATCCGATCTGCATGGCTACACCTTC | CASSAIDGSDLHGYTF
TRBJ2-7 | TRBV21-1 | - | - | TGTGCCAGCAGCAAAGTTTTAAGACAGGGGGTTCGCGGCTACGAGCAGTACTTC | CASSKVLRQGVRGYEQYF
TRBJ1-4 | TRBV27 | once | - | TGTGCCAGCAGTTTAATGCAAGATTTTAATGAAAAACTGTTTTTT | CASSLMQDFNEKLFF
TRBJ1-1 | TRBV3-1/TRBV3-2 | - | - | TGTGCCAGCAGCCAAGCCCAGAAGAACACTGAAGCTTTCTTT | CASSQAQKNTEAFF
TRBJ1-1 | TRBV18 | once | TRBD1 | TGTGCCAGCTCACCTAACCTCCGGGACAGGGTTTTAGACACTGAAGCTTTCTTT | CASSPNLRDRVLDTEAFF
TRBJ2-3 | TRBV19 | - | - | TGTGCCAGTAGTATATTTCAGACCACAGATACGCAGTATTTT | CASSIFQTTDTQYF
TRBJ1-5 | TRBV18 | - | - | TGTGCCAGCTCACCATTAGAAAATCAGCCCCAGCATTTT | CASSPLENQPQHF
TRBJ1-1 | TRBV5-1 | - | TRBD1 | TGCGCCAGCAGGGGACAGAACGTGAACACTGAAGCTTTCTTT | CASRGQNVNTEAFF
TRBJ2-1 | TRBV5-6 | - | - | TGTGCCAGCATTCCGGGCCCTGAGACCAATGAGCAGTTCTTC | CASIPGPETNEQFF
TRBJ2-7 | TRBV5-6 | - | TRBD1 | TGTGCCAGCAGCTCGGCTCAGGGGGCGTACGAGCAGTACTTC | CASSSAQGAYEQYF
TRBJ2-7 | TRBV6-5 | - | - | TGTGCCAGCAGTTACTCCCTAGAGAAGAATGCCTACGAGCAGTACTTC | CASSYSLEKNAYEQYF
TRBJ2-7 | TRBV2 | - | TRBD1 | TGTGCCAGCAGTATGGACAGGGGGAGTTCCTACGAGCAGTACTTC | CASSMDRGSSYEQYF
TRBJ2-5 | TRBV18 | - | - | TGTGCCAGCTCACCACCAGGAGGGTCGAGAGAGACCCAGTACTTC | CASSPPGGSRETQYF
TRBJ2-7 | TRBV4-2 | - | - | TGTGCCAGCAGCCAATATACTACCGAATCCTACGAGCAGTACTTC | CASSQYTTESYEQYF
TRBJ2-6 | TRBV5-1 | once | - | TGCGCCAGCAGCTTGGACGGGTCGGGGGCCAACGTCCTGACTTTC | CASSLDGSGANVLTF
TRBJ1-6 | TRBV28 | - | - | TGTGCCAGCAGCCCCGCGGGGGCGACATCCTCACCCCTCCACTTT | CASSPAGATSSPLHF
TRBJ2-7 | TRBV5-4 | - | - | TGTGCCAGCAGCTTTGCGCATAGCTCCTACGAGCAGTACTTC | CASSFAHSSYEQYF
TRBJ2-3 | TRBV7-9 | - | - | TGTGCCAGCAGCTTAGCGGACGGGGCACTGAATACGCAGTATTTT | CASSLADGALNTQYF
TRBJ1-3 | TRBV1 | - | - | TGCACCAGCAGCCCGCCTTGCCTTAGGGGCTCTGGAAACACCATATATTTT | CTSSPPCLRGSGNTIYF
TRBJ2-7 | TRBV19 | - | - | TGTGCCAGTAGTCCTCTACCGGGACAAAAAACCTACGAGCAGTACTTC | CASSPLPGQKTYEQYF
TRBJ1-4 | TRBV9 | - | TRBD1 | TGTGCCAGCAGCAACGACAGGGGCGATGAAAAACTGTTTTTT | CASSNDRGDEKLFF
TRBJ2-1 | TRBV27 | - | TRBD2 | TGTGCCAGCAGTTCCGGGGGGGGGATCAACAATGAGCAGTTCTTC | CASSSGGGINNEQFF
TRBJ1-1 | TRBV27 | - | - | TGTGCCAGCAGTTTATTGCTGAACACTGAAGCTTTCTTT | CASSLLLNTEAFF
TRBJ2-5 | TRBV18 | - | - | TGTGCCAGCTCACCAGGGGCAGAGACCCAGTACTTC | CASSPGAETQYF
TRBJ1-6 | TRBV4-1 | - | - | TGCGCCAGCAGCCAATTGGTTCTCTCTAGCAATTCACCCCTCCACTTT | CASSQLVLSSNSPLHF
TRBJ1-4 | TRBV27 | - | - | TGTGCCAGCAGTCACACAACTAATGAAAAACTGTTTTTT | CASSHTTNEKLFF
TRBJ2-1 | TRBV28 | few | - | TGTGCCAGCAGTTCGGGGTTCTACAATGAGCAGTTCTTC | CASSSGFYNEQFF
TRBJ1-4 | TRBV19 | - | TRBD1 | TGTGCCAGTAGTTTACCGACAGGGGGGAATGAAAAACTGTTTTTT | CASSLPTGGNEKLFF